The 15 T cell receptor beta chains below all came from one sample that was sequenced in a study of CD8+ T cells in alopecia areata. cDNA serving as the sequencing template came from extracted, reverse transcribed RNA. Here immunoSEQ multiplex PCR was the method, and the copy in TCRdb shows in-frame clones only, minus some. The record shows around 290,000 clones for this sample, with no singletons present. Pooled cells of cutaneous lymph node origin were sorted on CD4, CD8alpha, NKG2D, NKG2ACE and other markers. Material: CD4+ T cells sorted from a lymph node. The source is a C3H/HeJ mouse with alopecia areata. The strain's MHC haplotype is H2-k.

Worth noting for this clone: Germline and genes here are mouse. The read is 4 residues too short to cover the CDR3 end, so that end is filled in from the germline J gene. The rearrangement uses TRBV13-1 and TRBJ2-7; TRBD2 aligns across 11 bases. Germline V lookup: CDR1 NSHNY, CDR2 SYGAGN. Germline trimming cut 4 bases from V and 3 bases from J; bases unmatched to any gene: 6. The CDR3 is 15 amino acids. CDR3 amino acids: CASSSKLGGRYEQYF. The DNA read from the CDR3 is TGTGCCAGCAGTTCTAAACTGGGGGGGCGCTAT.

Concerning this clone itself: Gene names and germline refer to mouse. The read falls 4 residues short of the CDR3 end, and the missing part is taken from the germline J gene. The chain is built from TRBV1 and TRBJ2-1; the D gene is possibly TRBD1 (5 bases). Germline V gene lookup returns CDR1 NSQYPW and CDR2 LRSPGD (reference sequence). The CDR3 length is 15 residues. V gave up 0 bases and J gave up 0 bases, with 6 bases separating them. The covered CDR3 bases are TGCACCTGCAGTGCAGAGACAGCTAACTATGCT. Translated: CTCSAETANYA. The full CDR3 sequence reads CTCSAETANYAEQFF.

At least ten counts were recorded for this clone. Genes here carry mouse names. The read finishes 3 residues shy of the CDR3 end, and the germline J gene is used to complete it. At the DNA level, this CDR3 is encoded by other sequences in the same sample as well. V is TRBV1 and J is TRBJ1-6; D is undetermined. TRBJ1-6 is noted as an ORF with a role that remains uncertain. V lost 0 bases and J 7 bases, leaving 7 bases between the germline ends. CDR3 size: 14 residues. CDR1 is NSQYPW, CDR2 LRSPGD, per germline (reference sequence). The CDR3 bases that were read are TGCACCTGCAGTGCAGATTGGGGAAATTCGCCC. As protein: CTCSADWGNSP. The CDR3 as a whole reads CTCSADWGNSPLYF.

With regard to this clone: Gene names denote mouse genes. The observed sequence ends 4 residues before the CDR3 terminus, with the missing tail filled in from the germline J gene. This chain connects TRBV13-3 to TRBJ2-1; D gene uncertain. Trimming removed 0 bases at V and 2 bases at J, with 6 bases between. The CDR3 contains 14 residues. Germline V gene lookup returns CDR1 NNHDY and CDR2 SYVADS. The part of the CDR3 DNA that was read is TGTGCCAGCAGTGATGTGGTCGACTATGCT. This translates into CASSDVVDYA. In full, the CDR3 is CASSDVVDYAEQFF.

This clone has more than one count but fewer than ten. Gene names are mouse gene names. CDR3 amino acids: CASGDAGLGYYAEQFF. The CDR3 DNA, read in part, is TGTGCCAGCGGTGATGCAGGCCTGGGGTACTATGCT. V is TRBV13-2 and J is TRBJ2-1; TRBD2 might be the D (6 bases). The CDR3 goes on 4 residues after the read ends, and that part is filled in from the germline J gene. Germline V gene lookup returns CDR1 NNHNN and CDR2 SYGAGS (reference sequence). With 0 bases removed from V and 2 bases from J, the gap between germline ends came to 12 bases. This CDR3 spans 16 amino acids.

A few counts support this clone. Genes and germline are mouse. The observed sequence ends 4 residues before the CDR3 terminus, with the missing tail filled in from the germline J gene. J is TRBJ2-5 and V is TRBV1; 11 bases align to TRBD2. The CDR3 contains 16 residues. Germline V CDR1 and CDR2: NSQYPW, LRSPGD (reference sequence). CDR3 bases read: TGCACCTGCAGTGCTGACTGGGGGGGAAAAGGGGAC. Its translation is CTCSADWGGKGD. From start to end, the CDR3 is CTCSADWGGKGDTQYF. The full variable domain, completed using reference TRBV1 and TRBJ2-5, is VTLLEQNPRWRLVPRGQAVNLRCILKNSQYPWMSWYQQDLQKQLQWLFTLRSPGDKEVKSLPGADYLATRVTDTELRLQVANMSQGRTLYCTCSADWGGKGDTQYFGPGTRLLVL.

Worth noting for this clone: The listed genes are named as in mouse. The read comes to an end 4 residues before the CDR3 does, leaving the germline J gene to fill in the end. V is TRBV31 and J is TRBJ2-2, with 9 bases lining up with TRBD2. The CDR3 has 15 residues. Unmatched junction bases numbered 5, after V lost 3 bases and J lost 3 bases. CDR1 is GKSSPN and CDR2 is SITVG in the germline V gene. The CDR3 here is CAWSPGLGHTGQLYF. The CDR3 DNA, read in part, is TGTGCCTGGAGCCCCGGACTGGGGCACACCGGG.

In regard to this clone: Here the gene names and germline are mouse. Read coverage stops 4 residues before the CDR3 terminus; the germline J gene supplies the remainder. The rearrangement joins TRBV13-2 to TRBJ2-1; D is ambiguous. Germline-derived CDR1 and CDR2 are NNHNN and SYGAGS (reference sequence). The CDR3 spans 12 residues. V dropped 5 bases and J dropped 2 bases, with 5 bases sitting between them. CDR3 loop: CASGQYYAEQFF. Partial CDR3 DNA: TGTGCCAGCGGACAGTACTATGCT.

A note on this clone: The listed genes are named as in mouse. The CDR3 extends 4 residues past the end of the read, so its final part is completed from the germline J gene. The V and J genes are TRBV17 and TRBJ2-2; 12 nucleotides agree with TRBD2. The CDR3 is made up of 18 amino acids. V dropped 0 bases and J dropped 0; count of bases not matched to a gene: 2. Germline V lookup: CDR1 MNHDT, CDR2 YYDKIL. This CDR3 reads CASSRETGGAPNTGQLYF. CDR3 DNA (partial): TGTGCTAGCAGTAGAGAGACTGGGGGGGCGCCAAACACCGGG.

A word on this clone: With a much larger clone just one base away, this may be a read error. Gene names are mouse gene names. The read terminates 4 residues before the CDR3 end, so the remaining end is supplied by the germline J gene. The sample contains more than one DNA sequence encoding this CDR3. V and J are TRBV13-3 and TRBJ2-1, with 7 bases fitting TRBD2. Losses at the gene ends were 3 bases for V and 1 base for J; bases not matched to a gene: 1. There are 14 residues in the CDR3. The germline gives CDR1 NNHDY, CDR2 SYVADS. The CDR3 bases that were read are TGTGCCAGCAGTGCTGGGGGAAACTATGCT. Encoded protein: CASSAGGNYA. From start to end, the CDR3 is CASSAGGNYAEQFF.

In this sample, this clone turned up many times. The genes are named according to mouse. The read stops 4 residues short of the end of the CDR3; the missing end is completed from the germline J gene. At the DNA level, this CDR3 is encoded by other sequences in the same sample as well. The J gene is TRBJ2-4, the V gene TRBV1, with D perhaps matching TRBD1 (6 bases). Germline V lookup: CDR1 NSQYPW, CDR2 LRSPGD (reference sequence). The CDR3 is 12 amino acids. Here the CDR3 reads CTCSGTENTLYF. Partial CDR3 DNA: TGCACCTGCAGTGGGACAGAAAAC.

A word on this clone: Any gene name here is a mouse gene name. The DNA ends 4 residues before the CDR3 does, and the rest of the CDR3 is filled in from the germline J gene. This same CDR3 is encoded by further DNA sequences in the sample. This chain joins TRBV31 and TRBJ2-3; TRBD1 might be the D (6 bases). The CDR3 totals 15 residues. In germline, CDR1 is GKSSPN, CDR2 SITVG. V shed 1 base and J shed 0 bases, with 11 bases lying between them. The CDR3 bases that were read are TGTGCCTGGAGTCGAAGGGGGTCTAGTGCAGAA. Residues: CAWSRRGSSAE. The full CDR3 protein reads CAWSRRGSSAETLYF.

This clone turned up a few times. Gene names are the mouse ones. CDR3 bases read: TGCACCTGCAGTGCAAAGGGACTTTATGCT. Translation gives CTCSAKGLYA. The complete CDR3 sequence is CTCSAKGLYAEQFF. The V gene is TRBV1, the J gene TRBJ2-1; D is possibly TRBD2 (6 bases). The CDR3 end lies 4 residues beyond the end of the read and is filled in from the germline J gene. The CDR3 has 14 amino acids. Deletions cut 2 bases from V and 4 bases from J, with 9 bases between. CDR1 and CDR2 from the germline V gene are NSQYPW and LRSPGD (reference sequence). Drawing the rest from reference TRBV1 and TRBJ2-1, the complete variable domain is VTLLEQNPRWRLVPRGQAVNLRCILKNSQYPWMSWYQQDLQKQLQWLFTLRSPGDKEVKSLPGADYLATRVTDTELRLQVANMSQGRTLYCTCSAKGLYAEQFFGPGTRLTVL.

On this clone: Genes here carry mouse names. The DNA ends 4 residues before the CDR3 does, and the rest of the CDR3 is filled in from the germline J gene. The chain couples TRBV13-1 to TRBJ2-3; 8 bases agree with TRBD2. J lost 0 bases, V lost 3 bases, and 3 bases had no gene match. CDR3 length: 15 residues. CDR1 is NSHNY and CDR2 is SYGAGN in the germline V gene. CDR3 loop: CASSGGLASAETLYF. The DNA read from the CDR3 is TGTGCCAGCAGTGGGGGACTGGCTAGTGCAGAA.

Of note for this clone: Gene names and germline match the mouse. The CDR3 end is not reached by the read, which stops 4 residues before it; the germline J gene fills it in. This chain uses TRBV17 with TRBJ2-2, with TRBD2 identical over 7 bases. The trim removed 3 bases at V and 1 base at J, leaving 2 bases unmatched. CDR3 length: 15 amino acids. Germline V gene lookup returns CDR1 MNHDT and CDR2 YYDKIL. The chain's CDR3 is CASSRGGLNTGQLYF. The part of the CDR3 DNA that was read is TGTGCTAGCAGTAGGGGGGGGTTAAACACCGGG.